This passage covers 15 T cell receptor beta chains from one sample sequenced in a study of OX40 agonist ivuxolimab in advanced cancers. Profiled with immunoSEQ multiplex PCR; TCRdb holds only in-frame clones, not every one. Seen here are some 10,000 clones, 76% observed once, and the top ten hold over 20%. This sample comprised CD4+ or CD8+ T cells sorted from blood, obtained in a trial of the OX40 agonist ivuxolimab. The receptors come from an adult with an advanced solid tumor such as melanoma, head and neck, liver or kidney cancer.

This clone is medium-sized within its sample. The chain employs TRBV28 and TRBJ2-7; D might be TRBD1 or TRBD2, each matching 6 bases. Trimming stripped 2 bases from V and 6 bases from J, with 8 bases between. Germline assignment: CDR1 MDHEN and CDR2 SYDVKM. The CDR3 contains 12 residues. The CDR3 region has the DNA TGTGCCAGCAGTTTACGGGGGCGCGAGCAGTACTTC. It is translated as CASSLRGREQYF.

The rearrangement joins TRBV7-9 to TRBJ2-3, with a tentative D call TRBD2 (6 bases). The V and J ends lost 4 bases and 5 bases respectively, with 7 bases between them. Germline CDR1 reads SEHNR; CDR2 reads FQNEAQ (reference sequence). This CDR3 has 12 residues. CDR3 loop: CASSSRGDTQYF. CDR3 coding DNA: TGTGCCAGCAGCTCGCGGGGAGATACGCAGTATTTT.

The V gene is TRBV25-1, the J gene TRBJ2-7; 8 bases agree with TRBD1. There are 15 residues in the CDR3. Germline trimming cut 3 bases from V and 3 bases from J; bases unmatched to any gene: 7. CDR1 and CDR2 (germline): MGHDK, SYGVNS. The CDR3 sequence is CASSDPAGGVYEQYF. The CDR3 DNA is TGTGCCAGCAGTGACCCCGCAGGGGGCGTCTACGAGCAGTACTTC.

The chain recombines TRBV27 with TRBJ1-6, with no clear D. In germline, CDR1 is MNHEY, CDR2 SMNVEV (reference sequence). There are 14 residues in the CDR3. V gave up 7 bases and J gave up 9 bases, with 16 bases separating them. CDR3 residues: CASKPEEASSPLHF. As DNA, the CDR3 is TGTGCCAGCAAACCTGAGGAGGCTAGTTCACCCCTCCACTTT.

The sample holds a few counts of this clone. This chain joins TRBV9 and TRBJ2-5; 10 nucleotides align to TRBD2. The CDR3 totals 15 residues. Germline V gives CDR1 SGDLS, CDR2 YYNGEE. V lost 3 bases and J lost 5; bases outside the gene matches: 7. The CDR3 DNA reads as TGTGCCAGCAGCGCAAGCGGGGGGGCCGGGGAGACCCAGTACTTC. Its protein is CASSASGGAGETQYF.

V gene TRBV2 combines with J gene TRBJ2-5; D may be TRBD1 (6 bases). The CDR3 totals 14 residues. V was shortened by 6 bases and J by 1 base, with 12 bases between the two germline ends. The germline V gene encodes CDR1 SNHLY and CDR2 FYNNEI. For the CDR3, the DNA is TGTGCCAGCAGGAGGGACACCACCCAAGAGACCCAGTACTTC. Translation gives CASRRDTTQETQYF.

The chain is built from TRBV23-1 and TRBJ2-1; weak D call: TRBD1 (6 bases). TRBV23-1 is an open reading frame whose function is uncertain. V shed 8 bases and J shed 0 bases, with 14 bases lying between them. The CDR3 covers 15 residues. This CDR3 reads CASSSQGSSYNEQFF. CDR3 sequence (DNA): TGCGCCAGCTCGTCCCAGGGGAGCTCCTACAATGAGCAGTTCTTC.

The chain combines TRBV7-3 with TRBJ1-5, with no clear D. CDR1 SGHTA and CDR2 FQGTGA come from the germline V gene. V was shortened by 2 bases and J by 6 bases, with 14 bases between the two germline ends. This CDR3 has 15 amino acids. The CDR3 sequence: CASSLAEERVQPQHF. The CDR3 DNA is TGTGCCAGCAGCTTAGCGGAGGAGCGGGTTCAGCCCCAGCATTTT.

This clone was counted a few times. This rearrangement joins TRBV11-3 to TRBJ1-1, with TRBD1 matching over 7 bases. Looked up from germline, CDR1 is SGHNT and CDR2 is YENEEA. V was pared by 1 base and J by 10 bases, with 15 bases of the junction left unmatched. The CDR3 loop spans 16 amino acids. Written as DNA, the CDR3 is TGTGCCAGCAGCTTAGTTCAGGGGGTCAAGGAGGTTGGAGCTTTCTTT. This gives the protein CASSLVQGVKEVGAFF.

CDR3 sequence reads: CASSYSAMYQETQYF. CDR3 bases: TGTGCCAGCAGTTACTCCGCGATGTACCAAGAGACCCAGTACTTC. The chain employs TRBV6-5 and TRBJ2-5; D not resolved. CDR3 size: 15 residues. Germline CDR1 reads MNHEY; CDR2 reads SVGAGI. Trimming took 0 bases from V and 0 from J, leaving 8 bases between them.

This rearrangement joins TRBV4-2 to TRBJ2-5, with a tentative D call TRBD1 (6 bases). Germline V gene lookup returns CDR1 LGHNA and CDR2 YNFKEQ. Deletions cut 4 bases from V and 6 bases from J, with 18 bases between. This CDR3 region has 15 residues. The CDR3: CASSPQDSWRQTQYF. CDR3 in DNA: TGTGCCAGCAGCCCCCAGGACAGTTGGAGACAGACCCAGTACTTC.

The rearrangement joins TRBV10-3 to TRBJ2-1, with D possibly being TRBD1 or TRBD2 (5 bases each). With 6 bases removed from V and 1 base from J, the gap between germline ends came to 10 bases. The germline V gene encodes CDR1 ENHRY and CDR2 SYGVKD. The CDR3 has 14 residues. This CDR3 is CAIRGVLSYNEQFF. The CDR3 DNA sequence: TGTGCCATCAGGGGGGTTTTGTCCTACAATGAGCAGTTCTTC.

CDR3 sequence reads: CASSQLAGGPGTQYF. The CDR3 DNA reads as TGTGCCAGCAGCCAACTAGCGGGGGGGCCCGGTACGCAGTATTTT. This sequence joins TRBV5-4 and TRBJ2-3, with TRBD2 identical over 13 bases. This CDR3 is 15 amino acids long. Germline trimming cut 4 bases from V and 8 bases from J; bases unmatched to any gene: 7. From germline, CDR1 is SGHNT and CDR2 YYREEE (reference sequence).

This sequence joins TRBV9 and TRBJ1-4; TRBD1 matches 8 bases. With 3 bases clipped from V and 8 bases from J, the junction kept 6 bases outside the gene matches. The germline V gene has CDR1 SGDLS and CDR2 YYNGEE. CDR3 length: 14 amino acids. CDR3 DNA sequence: TGTGCCAGCAGCGCCGACAGGGGAGCGGAAAAACTGTTTTTT. Translated, it gives CASSADRGAEKLFF. The full variable domain, completed using reference TRBV9 and TRBJ1-4, is DSGVTQTPKHLITATGQRVTLRCSPRSGDLSVYWYQQSLDQGLQFLIQYYNGEERAKGNILERFSAQQFPDLHSELNLSSLELGDSALYFCASSADRGAEKLFFGSGTQLSVL.

The rearrangement joins TRBV11-3 to TRBJ2-5; 8 bases are a match to TRBD2. Germline V CDR1 and CDR2: SGHNT, YENEEA. The CDR3 sequence is 15 residues long. The ends lost 5 bases at V and 5 bases at J; junction bases unmatched: 10. This chain's CDR3 is CASSLREGEEETQYF. The CDR3 bases are TGTGCCAGCAGCCTACGGGAGGGCGAGGAGGAGACCCAGTACTTC.